This entry describes one T cell receptor beta chain. As yet, its antigen is unknown. Clones were read by immunoSEQ multiplex PCR, and TCRdb kept only the in-frame ones, dropping some. The sample consists of 200,000 or so clones, approximately 84% of them appearing once. The donors were members of the validation cohort, which comprised 100 to 150 subjects and was separate from the first cohort of some 680 subjects. The data belong to a study of cytomegalovirus exposure and HLA in healthy donors. Broader study findings: TCR beta chains numbering some 160 were designated cytomegalovirus-associated. The authors confirmed in vitro that a few CMV-associated chains were specific for CMV antigens. Reportedly, cytomegalovirus status was diagnosed with high sensitivity and specificity.

Germline V gives CDR1 SGHRS, CDR2 YFSETQ. This CDR3 is built from 17 residues. V lost 9 bases, J lost 8 bases, and 30 bases lay in between. The TCR sequence derives from a man aged 18 to 29 in good health and CMV-seropositive. The V gene is TRBV5-1, the J gene TRBJ2-1, with D tentatively TRBD2 (6 bases). Sequenced sample: PBMCs. The CDR3, as DNA: TGCGCCACCTCGGGGAGGATACACAAAGCGGTTCGGGATGAGCAGTTCTTC. Amino acid sequence: CATSGRIHKAVRDEQFF.